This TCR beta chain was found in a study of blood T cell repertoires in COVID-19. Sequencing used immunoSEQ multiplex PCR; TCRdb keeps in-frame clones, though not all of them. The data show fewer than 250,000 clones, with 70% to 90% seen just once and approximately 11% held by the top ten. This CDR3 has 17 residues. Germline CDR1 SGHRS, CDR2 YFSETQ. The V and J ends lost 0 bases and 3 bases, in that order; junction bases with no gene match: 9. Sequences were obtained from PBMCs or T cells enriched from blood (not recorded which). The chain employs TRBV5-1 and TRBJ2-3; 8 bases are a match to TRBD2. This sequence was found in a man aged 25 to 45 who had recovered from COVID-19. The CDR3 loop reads CASSLASGPPGTDTQYF. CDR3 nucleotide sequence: TGCGCCAGCAGCTTGGCTAGCGGGCCACCCGGGACAGATACGCAGTATTTT.